Listed below are T cell receptor beta chains from one sample, sequenced in a study of siplizumab effects on memory and regulatory T cells. The protocol was immunoSEQ multiplex PCR, while the TCRdb copy is restricted to in-frame clones and leaves out a portion. The sample contains approximately 120,000 clones, under 95% of which appear only once. Source material: Tregs sorted from blood. These receptors originate from a human donor in good health. Both conserved end residues are part of each CDR3. A D gene is named only where the DNA matches it firmly. The size field is filled for only some rows; it gives once, few, many or a size class.

clone_size: NA
v_call: TRBV18
d_call: NA
j_call: TRBJ2-6
cdr3_nt: TGTGCCAGCTCGTTAGGACGGTTCTCTGGGGCCAACGTCCTGACTTTC
cdr3_aa: CASSLGRFSGANVLTF

clone_size: NA
v_call: TRBV7-9
d_call: NA
j_call: TRBJ2-1
cdr3_nt: TGTGCCAGCAGCTTAGTTCTGGCGGTAGGCCTTAACAATGAGCAGTTCTTC
cdr3_aa: CASSLVLAVGLNNEQFF

clone_size: NA
v_call: TRBV19
d_call: NA
j_call: TRBJ2-2
cdr3_nt: TGTGCCAGTAAAGCCGGGGTGCAGTCCGGGGAGCTGTTTTTT
cdr3_aa: CASKAGVQSGELFF

clone_size: once
v_call: TRBV27
d_call: NA
j_call: TRBJ1-6
cdr3_nt: TGTGCCAGCAGTTTCGGAAGTAATAATTCACCCCTCCACTTT
cdr3_aa: CASSFGSNNSPLHF

clone_size: NA
v_call: TRBV16
d_call: NA
j_call: TRBJ2-5
cdr3_nt: TGTGCCAGCAGCCAATTTGCGACAGGTCAAGAGACCCAGTACTTC
cdr3_aa: CASSQFATGQETQYF

clone_size: NA
v_call: TRBV6-5
d_call: TRBD1
j_call: TRBJ1-3
cdr3_nt: TGTGCCAGCAGTTACGACCAGACAGGGATCGGAAACACCATATATTTT
cdr3_aa: CASSYDQTGIGNTIYF

clone_size: NA
v_call: TRBV6-5
d_call: NA
j_call: TRBJ2-2
cdr3_nt: TGTGCCAGCGGGAAGGCCGGGGAGCTGTTTTTT
cdr3_aa: CASGKAGELFF

clone_size: NA
v_call: TRBV6-5
d_call: NA
j_call: TRBJ2-5
cdr3_nt: TGTGCCAGCAGTTCCGGATTACTTAGCGGCCAAGAGACCCAGTACTTC
cdr3_aa: CASSSGLLSGQETQYF

clone_size: NA
v_call: TRBV11-3
d_call: NA
j_call: TRBJ1-5
cdr3_nt: TGTGCCAGCAGCTTACCACCGGGATCTCGGGGCAATCAGCCCCAGCATTTT
cdr3_aa: CASSLPPGSRGNQPQHF

clone_size: NA
v_call: TRBV18
d_call: TRBD1
j_call: TRBJ2-7
cdr3_nt: TGTGCCAGCTCACAGACAGGGGACTACGAGCAGTACTTC
cdr3_aa: CASSQTGDYEQYF

clone_size: NA
v_call: TRBV7-3
d_call: TRBD2
j_call: TRBJ2-1
cdr3_nt: TGTGCCAGCAGCCCCCCCACTAGCGCCGGTGAGCAGTTCTTC
cdr3_aa: CASSPPTSAGEQFF

clone_size: NA
v_call: TRBV7-7
d_call: NA
j_call: TRBJ2-5
cdr3_nt: TGTGCTAGCAGCTTAAGTCCTTTCCAAGAGACCCAGTACTTC
cdr3_aa: CASSLSPFQETQYF

clone_size: NA
v_call: TRBV7-3
d_call: NA
j_call: TRBJ2-3
cdr3_nt: TGTGCCAGCAGCATCAACCCCGGAGTAGTAGATACGCAGTATTTT
cdr3_aa: CASSINPGVVDTQYF

clone_size: NA
v_call: TRBV11-2
d_call: NA
j_call: TRBJ1-2
cdr3_nt: TGTGCCAGCAGCTTAGGCCGCTATGGCTACACCTTC
cdr3_aa: CASSLGRYGYTF

clone_size: NA
v_call: TRBV5-6
d_call: TRBD2
j_call: TRBJ2-4
cdr3_nt: TGTGCCAGCAGCTTGTACAGCGGGGGATCGAACATTCAGTACTTC
cdr3_aa: CASSLYSGGSNIQYF

clone_size: NA
v_call: TRBV6-6
d_call: NA
j_call: TRBJ1-5
cdr3_nt: TGTGCCAGCAGGCCTACCGAACTAGCTAGCAATCAGCCCCAGCATTTT
cdr3_aa: CASRPTELASNQPQHF

clone_size: NA
v_call: TRBV21-1
d_call: NA
j_call: TRBJ2-7
cdr3_nt: TGTGCCAGCAGGATCGGTGTTCGCGGGAGCCCCCACGAGCAGTACTTC
cdr3_aa: CASRIGVRGSPHEQYF

clone_size: once
v_call: TRBV6-4
d_call: TRBD2
j_call: TRBJ2-7
cdr3_nt: TGTGCCAGCAGTGACCCGGGGCGGGGGGGCATCCACGAGCAGTACTTC
cdr3_aa: CASSDPGRGGIHEQYF

clone_size: NA
v_call: TRBV18
d_call: TRBD1
j_call: TRBJ1-1
cdr3_nt: TGTGCCAGCTCACCCGGAGATGGACAGGGCCAACGGGGTGAAGCTTTCTTT
cdr3_aa: CASSPGDGQGQRGEAFF

clone_size: NA
v_call: TRBV10-2
d_call: NA
j_call: TRBJ2-3
cdr3_nt: TGCGCCAGCAGCCAAGGGGGTGGGGGCACAGATACGCAGTATTTT
cdr3_aa: CASSQGGGGTDTQYF

clone_size: once
v_call: TRBV5-1
d_call: TRBD1
j_call: TRBJ2-3
cdr3_nt: TGCGCCAGTATGACAGGGTCGGAAGGAGATACGCAGTATTTT
cdr3_aa: CASMTGSEGDTQYF

clone_size: NA
v_call: TRBV12-5
d_call: NA
j_call: TRBJ1-1
cdr3_nt: TGTGCTAGTGGTTCCACCGCGACAACTTTCTTT
cdr3_aa: CASGSTATTFF

clone_size: NA
v_call: TRBV29-1
d_call: NA
j_call: TRBJ2-6
cdr3_nt: TGCAGCGTTGAAACAGGTGGGGCCAACGTCCTGACTTTC
cdr3_aa: CSVETGGANVLTF

clone_size: once
v_call: TRBV5-1
d_call: NA
j_call: TRBJ2-7
cdr3_nt: TGCGCCAGCAGCCCGGGGTTTCCCGAGCAGTACTTC
cdr3_aa: CASSPGFPEQYF

clone_size: NA
v_call: TRBV5-4
d_call: TRBD1
j_call: TRBJ2-1
cdr3_nt: TGTGCCAGCAGCTGGGGACAGGGTGCCCTCTCCTACAATGAGCAGTTCTTC
cdr3_aa: CASSWGQGALSYNEQFF

clone_size: NA
v_call: TRBV9
d_call: TRBD2
j_call: TRBJ2-1
cdr3_nt: TGTGCCAGCAGCGTAGCACCTAGCGGGGGGCACAGGGAGCAGTTCTTC
cdr3_aa: CASSVAPSGGHREQFF

clone_size: NA
v_call: TRBV6-5
d_call: NA
j_call: TRBJ2-5
cdr3_nt: TGTGCCAGCAGCCGAAAAGGAGAGACCCAGTACTTC
cdr3_aa: CASSRKGETQYF

clone_size: NA
v_call: TRBV29-1
d_call: NA
j_call: TRBJ2-5
cdr3_nt: TGCAGCGCAGAGGGGGGAAAGCACCAAGAGACCCAGTACTTC
cdr3_aa: CSAEGGKHQETQYF

clone_size: NA
v_call: TRBV5-1
d_call: TRBD2
j_call: TRBJ2-5
cdr3_nt: TGCGCCAGCAGATTGGCCGGGACTAGTGAAGAGACCCAGTACTTC
cdr3_aa: CASRLAGTSEETQYF

clone_size: once
v_call: TRBV5-1
d_call: NA
j_call: TRBJ2-5
cdr3_nt: TGCGCCAGCAGTCGTTACACCGGGGAGACCCAGTACTTC
cdr3_aa: CASSRYTGETQYF

clone_size: once
v_call: TRBV2
d_call: TRBD1
j_call: TRBJ1-4
cdr3_nt: TGTGCCAGCAGCTGGGACAGGGTGAATGAAAAACTGTTTTTT
cdr3_aa: CASSWDRVNEKLFF

clone_size: NA
v_call: TRBV6-5
d_call: NA
j_call: TRBJ2-7
cdr3_nt: TGTGCCAGCAGTTTCGACACGACCTACGAGCAGTACTTC
cdr3_aa: CASSFDTTYEQYF

clone_size: NA
v_call: TRBV18
d_call: NA
j_call: TRBJ2-7
cdr3_nt: TGTGCCAGCTCACCGACGACGGGGGTTGAGCAGTACTTC
cdr3_aa: CASSPTTGVEQYF

clone_size: NA
v_call: TRBV10-2
d_call: NA
j_call: TRBJ1-1
cdr3_nt: TGCGCCAGTTCTCCGAACCTAGTCACTGAAGCTTTCTTT
cdr3_aa: CASSPNLVTEAFF

clone_size: NA
v_call: TRBV5-6
d_call: NA
j_call: TRBJ1-5
cdr3_nt: TGTGCCAGCACGATCGAAGGGCTAAGCAATCAGCCCCAGCATTTT
cdr3_aa: CASTIEGLSNQPQHF

clone_size: NA
v_call: TRBV6-5
d_call: NA
j_call: TRBJ1-4
cdr3_nt: TGTGCCAGCAGTTACTCGATATTGGATGAAAAACTGTTTTTT
cdr3_aa: CASSYSILDEKLFF

clone_size: NA
v_call: TRBV15
d_call: NA
j_call: TRBJ1-5
cdr3_nt: TGTGCCACCAGCGTTATGTTACAGATACAGCCCCAGCATTTT
cdr3_aa: CATSVMLQIQPQHF

clone_size: NA
v_call: TRBV14
d_call: TRBD1
j_call: TRBJ1-2
cdr3_nt: TGTGCCAGCAGCCAAGCCGGACAGGCCAGCTATGGCTACACCTTC
cdr3_aa: CASSQAGQASYGYTF

clone_size: NA
v_call: TRBV19
d_call: TRBD2
j_call: TRBJ2-7
cdr3_nt: TGTGCCAGTAATGATGGCGGACTAGCGGGGAGCTACGAGCAGTACTTC
cdr3_aa: CASNDGGLAGSYEQYF

clone_size: NA
v_call: TRBV19
d_call: NA
j_call: TRBJ2-5
cdr3_nt: TGTGCCAGTAGTATAGGGCAGGGGCGATCAGAGACCCAGTACTTC
cdr3_aa: CASSIGQGRSETQYF

clone_size: NA
v_call: TRBV5-1
d_call: NA
j_call: TRBJ2-3
cdr3_nt: TGCGCCAGCAGCCGCGGCTGGGGGGCATCAGATACGCAGTATTTT
cdr3_aa: CASSRGWGASDTQYF

clone_size: NA
v_call: TRBV2
d_call: NA
j_call: TRBJ2-2
cdr3_nt: TGTGCCAGCAGTGAAGCGCTTAAGACAGAGCCCATTTTT
cdr3_aa: CASSEALKTEPIF

clone_size: NA
v_call: TRBV2
d_call: TRBD1
j_call: TRBJ1-2
cdr3_nt: TGTGCCAGCAGAAGCGACAGGGGTAGCGGCTATGGCTACACCTTC
cdr3_aa: CASRSDRGSGYGYTF

clone_size: NA
v_call: TRBV5-4
d_call: NA
j_call: TRBJ1-2
cdr3_nt: TGTGCCAGCAGCTCCAGGATGGGGGTTGATGGCTACACCTTC
cdr3_aa: CASSSRMGVDGYTF

clone_size: NA
v_call: TRBV5-1
d_call: NA
j_call: TRBJ2-1
cdr3_nt: TGCGCCAGCAGCTTGGGTAGCACTAGCAGCAATGAGCAGTTCTTC
cdr3_aa: CASSLGSTSSNEQFF

clone_size: few
v_call: TRBV7-8
d_call: TRBD1
j_call: TRBJ1-2
cdr3_nt: TGTGCCAGCAGCGACAGGGGTAACTATGGCTACACCTTC
cdr3_aa: CASSDRGNYGYTF

clone_size: NA
v_call: TRBV15
d_call: NA
j_call: TRBJ2-4
cdr3_nt: TGTGCCACCAGCCCCGACAAAAACATTCAGTACTTC
cdr3_aa: CATSPDKNIQYF

clone_size: NA
v_call: TRBV6-1
d_call: NA
j_call: TRBJ2-5
cdr3_nt: TGTGCCAGCAGTGTCCAGGGGGAGACCCAGTACTTC
cdr3_aa: CASSVQGETQYF

clone_size: NA
v_call: TRBV7-9
d_call: TRBD1
j_call: TRBJ1-1
cdr3_nt: TGTGCCAGCAGCTTAGGACAGGGGCCCTACACTGAAGCTTTCTTT
cdr3_aa: CASSLGQGPYTEAFF

clone_size: NA
v_call: TRBV5-6
d_call: NA
j_call: TRBJ1-2
cdr3_nt: TGTGCCAGCAGCTTGGGGGCGCGGTATGGCTACACCTTC
cdr3_aa: CASSLGARYGYTF

clone_size: NA
v_call: TRBV27
d_call: NA
j_call: TRBJ1-1
cdr3_nt: TGTGCCAGCAGTTTAGAGGGAAAGAAAACTGAAGCTTTCTTT
cdr3_aa: CASSLEGKKTEAFF